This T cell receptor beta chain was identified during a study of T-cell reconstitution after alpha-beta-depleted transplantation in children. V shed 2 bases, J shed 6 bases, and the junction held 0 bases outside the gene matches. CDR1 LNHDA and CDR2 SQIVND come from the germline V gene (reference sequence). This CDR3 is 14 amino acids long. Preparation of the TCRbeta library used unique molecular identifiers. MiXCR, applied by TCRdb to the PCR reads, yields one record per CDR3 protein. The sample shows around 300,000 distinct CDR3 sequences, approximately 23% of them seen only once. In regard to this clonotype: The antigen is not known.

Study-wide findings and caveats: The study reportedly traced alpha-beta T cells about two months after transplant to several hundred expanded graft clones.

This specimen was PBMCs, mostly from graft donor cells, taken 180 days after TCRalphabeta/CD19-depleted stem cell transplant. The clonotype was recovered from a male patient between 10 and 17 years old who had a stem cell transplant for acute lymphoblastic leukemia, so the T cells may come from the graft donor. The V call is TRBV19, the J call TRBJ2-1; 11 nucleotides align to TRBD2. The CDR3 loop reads CASSILAGGNEQFF. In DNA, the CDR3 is TGTGCCAGTAGTATACTAGCGGGAGGCAATGAGCAGTTCTTC.